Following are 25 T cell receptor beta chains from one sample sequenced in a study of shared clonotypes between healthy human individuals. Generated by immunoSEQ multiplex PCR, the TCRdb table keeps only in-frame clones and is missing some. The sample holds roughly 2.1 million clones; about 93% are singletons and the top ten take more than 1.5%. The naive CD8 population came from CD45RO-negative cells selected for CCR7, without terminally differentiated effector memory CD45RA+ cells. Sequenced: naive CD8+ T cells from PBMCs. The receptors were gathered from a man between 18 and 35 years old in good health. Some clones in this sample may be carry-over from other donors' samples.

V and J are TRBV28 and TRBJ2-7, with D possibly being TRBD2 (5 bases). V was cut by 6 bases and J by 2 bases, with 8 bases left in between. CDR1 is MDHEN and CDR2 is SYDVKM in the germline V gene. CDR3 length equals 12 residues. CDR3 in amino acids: CASRAETYEQYF. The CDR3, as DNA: TGTGCCAGCAGAGCGGAGACCTACGAGCAGTACTTC.

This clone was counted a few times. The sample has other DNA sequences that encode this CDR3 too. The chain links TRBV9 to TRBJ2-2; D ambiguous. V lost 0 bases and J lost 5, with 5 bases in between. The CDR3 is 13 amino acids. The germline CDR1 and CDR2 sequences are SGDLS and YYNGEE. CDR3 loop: CASSVVGTGELFF. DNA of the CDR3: TGTGCCAGCAGCGTAGTGGGGACCGGGGAGCTGTTTTTT.

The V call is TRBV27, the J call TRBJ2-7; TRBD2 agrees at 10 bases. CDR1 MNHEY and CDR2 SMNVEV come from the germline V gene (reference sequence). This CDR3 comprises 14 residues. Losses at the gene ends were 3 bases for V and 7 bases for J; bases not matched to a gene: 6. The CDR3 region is CASSLIPSGGEQYF. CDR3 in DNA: TGTGCCAGCAGTTTGATACCTAGCGGGGGAGAGCAGTACTTC.

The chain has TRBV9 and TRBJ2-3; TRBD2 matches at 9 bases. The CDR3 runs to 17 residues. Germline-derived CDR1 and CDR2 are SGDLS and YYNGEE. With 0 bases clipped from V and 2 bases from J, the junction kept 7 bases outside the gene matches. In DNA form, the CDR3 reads TGTGCCAGCAGCGTAGAGTCAGCGGGAGGCTACACAGATACGCAGTATTTT. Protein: CASSVESAGGYTDTQYF. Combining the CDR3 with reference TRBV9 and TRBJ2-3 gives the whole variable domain DSGVTQTPKHLITATGQRVTLRCSPRSGDLSVYWYQQSLDQGLQFLIQYYNGEERAKGNILERFSAQQFPDLHSELNLSSLELGDSALYFCASSVESAGGYTDTQYFGPGTRLTVL.

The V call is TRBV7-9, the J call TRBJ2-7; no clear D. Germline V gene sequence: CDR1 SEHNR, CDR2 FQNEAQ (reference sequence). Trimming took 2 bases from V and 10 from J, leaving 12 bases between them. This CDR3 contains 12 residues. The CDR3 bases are TGTGCCAGCAGCTTATCGGTACCCCCTCAGTACTTC. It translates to CASSLSVPPQYF.

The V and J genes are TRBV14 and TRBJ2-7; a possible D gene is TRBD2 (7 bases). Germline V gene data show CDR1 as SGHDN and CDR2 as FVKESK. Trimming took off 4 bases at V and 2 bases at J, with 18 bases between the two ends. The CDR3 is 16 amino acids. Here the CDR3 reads CASSPAGGRATYEQYF. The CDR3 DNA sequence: TGTGCCAGCAGCCCCGCCGGGGGGCGGGCAACCTACGAGCAGTACTTC.

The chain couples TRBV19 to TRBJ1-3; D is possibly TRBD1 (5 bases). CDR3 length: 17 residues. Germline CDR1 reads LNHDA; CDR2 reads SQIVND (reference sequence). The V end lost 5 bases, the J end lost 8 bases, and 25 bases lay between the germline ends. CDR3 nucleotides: TGTGCCAGTAGTGGCCGACAGAATGACCGGCCGGGAGACACCATATATTTT. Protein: CASSGRQNDRPGDTIYF.

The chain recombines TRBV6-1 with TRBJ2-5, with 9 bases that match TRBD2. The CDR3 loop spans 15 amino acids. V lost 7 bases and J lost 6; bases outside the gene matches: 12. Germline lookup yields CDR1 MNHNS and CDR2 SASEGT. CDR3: CASTDWGGREKTQYF. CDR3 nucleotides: TGTGCCAGCACCGACTGGGGCGGGAGGGAGAAGACCCAGTACTTC.

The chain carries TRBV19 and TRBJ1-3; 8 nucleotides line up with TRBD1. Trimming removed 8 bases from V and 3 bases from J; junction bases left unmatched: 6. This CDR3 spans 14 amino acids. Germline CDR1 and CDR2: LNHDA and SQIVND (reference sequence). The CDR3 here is CASETGELGNTIYF. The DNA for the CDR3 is TGTGCCAGTGAGACAGGGGAACTTGGAAACACCATATATTTT.

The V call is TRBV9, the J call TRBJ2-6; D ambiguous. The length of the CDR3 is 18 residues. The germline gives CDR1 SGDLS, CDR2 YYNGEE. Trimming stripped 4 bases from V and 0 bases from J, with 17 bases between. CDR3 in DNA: TGTGCCAGCAGCCCAAAAGGTAGGGCAAGCTCTGGGGCCAACGTCCTGACTTTC. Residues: CASSPKGRASSGANVLTF.

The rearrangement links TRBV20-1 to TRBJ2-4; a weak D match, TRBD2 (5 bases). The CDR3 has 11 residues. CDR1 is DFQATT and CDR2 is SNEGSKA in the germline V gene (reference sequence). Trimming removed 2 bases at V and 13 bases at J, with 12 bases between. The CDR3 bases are TGCAGTGCTAGATCAGCGGAGGTACAGTACTTC. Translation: CSARSAEVQYF.

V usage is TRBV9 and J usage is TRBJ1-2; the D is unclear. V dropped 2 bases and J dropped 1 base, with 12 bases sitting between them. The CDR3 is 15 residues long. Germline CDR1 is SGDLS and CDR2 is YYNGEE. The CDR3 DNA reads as TGTGCCAGCAGCGTTGGGTCGGAGGGTAACTATGGCTACACCTTC. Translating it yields CASSVGSEGNYGYTF.

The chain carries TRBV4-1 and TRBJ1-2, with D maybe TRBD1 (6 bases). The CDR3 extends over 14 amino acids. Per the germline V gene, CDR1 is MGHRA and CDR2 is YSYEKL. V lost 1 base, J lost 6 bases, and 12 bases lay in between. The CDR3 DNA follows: TGCGCCAGCAGCCAAGCCGCCCCAGGGGATGGCTACACCTTC. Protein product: CASSQAAPGDGYTF.

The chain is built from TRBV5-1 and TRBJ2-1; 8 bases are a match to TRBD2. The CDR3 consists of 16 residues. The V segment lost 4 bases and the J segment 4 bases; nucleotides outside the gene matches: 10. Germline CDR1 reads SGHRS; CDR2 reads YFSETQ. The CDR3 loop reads CASSTFGGAFYNEQFF. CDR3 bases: TGCGCCAGCAGCACCTTCGGGGGGGCTTTTTACAATGAGCAGTTCTTC.

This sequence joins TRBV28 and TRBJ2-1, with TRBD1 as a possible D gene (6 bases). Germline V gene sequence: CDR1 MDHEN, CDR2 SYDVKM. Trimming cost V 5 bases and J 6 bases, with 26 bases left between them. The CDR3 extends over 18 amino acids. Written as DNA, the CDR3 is TGTGCCAGCAGTCCTCATTACAGGGAGCCCAAAGAGGGCAATGAGCAGTTCTTC. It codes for CASSPHYREPKEGNEQFF.

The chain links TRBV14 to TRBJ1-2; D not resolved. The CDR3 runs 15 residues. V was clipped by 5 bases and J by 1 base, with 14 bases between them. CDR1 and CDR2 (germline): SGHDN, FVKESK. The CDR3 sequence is CASSSRWGDNYGYTF. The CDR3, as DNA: TGTGCCAGCAGCTCAAGATGGGGTGATAACTATGGCTACACCTTC. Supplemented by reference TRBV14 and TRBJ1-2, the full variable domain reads EAGVTQFPSHSVIEKGQTVTLRCDPISGHDNLYWYRRVMGKEIKFLLHFVKESKQDESGMPNNRFLAERTGGTYSTLKVQPAELEDSGVYFCASSSRWGDNYGYTFGSGTRLTVV.

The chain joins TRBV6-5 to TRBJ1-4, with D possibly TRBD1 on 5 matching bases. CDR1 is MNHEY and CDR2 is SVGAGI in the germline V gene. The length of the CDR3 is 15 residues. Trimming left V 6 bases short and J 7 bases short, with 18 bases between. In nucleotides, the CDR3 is TGTGCCAGCAGCCCCGGGACCATCGGGGGTGAAAAACTGTTTTTT. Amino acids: CASSPGTIGGEKLFF.

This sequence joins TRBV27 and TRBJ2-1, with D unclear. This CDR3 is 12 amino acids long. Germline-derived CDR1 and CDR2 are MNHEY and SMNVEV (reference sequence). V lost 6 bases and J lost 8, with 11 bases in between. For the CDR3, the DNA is TGTGCCAGCAGCCAGTCGGGCTATGAGCAGTTCTTC. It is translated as CASSQSGYEQFF.

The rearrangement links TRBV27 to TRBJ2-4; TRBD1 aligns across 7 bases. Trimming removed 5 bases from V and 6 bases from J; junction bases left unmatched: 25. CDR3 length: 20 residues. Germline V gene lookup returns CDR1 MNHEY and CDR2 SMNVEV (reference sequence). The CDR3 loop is CASSTRTPRKDRADTNIQYF. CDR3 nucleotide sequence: TGTGCCAGCAGTACCCGAACCCCCAGAAAAGACAGGGCTGACACAAACATTCAGTACTTC.

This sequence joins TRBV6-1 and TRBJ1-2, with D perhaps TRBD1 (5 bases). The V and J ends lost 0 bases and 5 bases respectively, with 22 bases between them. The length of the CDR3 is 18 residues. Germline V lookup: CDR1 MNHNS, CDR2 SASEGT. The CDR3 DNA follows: TGTGCCAGCAGTGAAGCCGACATCGGGGGGTATACTGGGTATGGCTACACCTTC. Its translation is CASSEADIGGYTGYGYTF.

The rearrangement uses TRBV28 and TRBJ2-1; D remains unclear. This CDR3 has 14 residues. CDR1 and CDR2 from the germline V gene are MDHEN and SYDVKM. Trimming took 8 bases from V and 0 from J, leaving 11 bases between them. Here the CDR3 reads CASGLWGSYNEQFF. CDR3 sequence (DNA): TGTGCCAGCGGGTTGTGGGGCTCCTACAATGAGCAGTTCTTC.

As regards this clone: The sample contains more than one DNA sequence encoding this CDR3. The CDR3 loop is CASSQTGYEQYF. The DNA for the CDR3 is TGTGCCAGCAGTCAAACAGGGTATGAGCAGTACTTC. The chain has TRBV6-5 and TRBJ2-7; the D gene is possibly TRBD1 (6 bases). The CDR3 loop spans 12 amino acids. Trimming stripped 5 bases from V and 7 bases from J, with 12 bases between. In germline, CDR1 is MNHEY, CDR2 SVGAGI.

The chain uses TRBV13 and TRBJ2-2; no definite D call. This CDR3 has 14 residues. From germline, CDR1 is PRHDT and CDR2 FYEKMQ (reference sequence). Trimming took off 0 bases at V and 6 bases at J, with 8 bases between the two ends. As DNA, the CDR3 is TGTGCCAGCAGCTTAGGGAGTAGACCCGGGGAGCTGTTTTTT. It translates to CASSLGSRPGELFF.

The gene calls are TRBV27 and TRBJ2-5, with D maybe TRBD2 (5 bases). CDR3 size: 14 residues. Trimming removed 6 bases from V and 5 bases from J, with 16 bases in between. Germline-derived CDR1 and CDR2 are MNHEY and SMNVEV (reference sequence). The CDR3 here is CASSLAARGETQYF. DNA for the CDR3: TGTGCCAGCAGCCTAGCCGCCCGAGGGGAGACCCAGTACTTC.

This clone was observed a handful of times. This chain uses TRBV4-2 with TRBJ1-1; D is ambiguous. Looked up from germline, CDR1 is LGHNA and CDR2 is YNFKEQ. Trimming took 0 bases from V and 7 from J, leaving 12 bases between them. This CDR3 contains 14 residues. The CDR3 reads CASSQEEWGGEAFF. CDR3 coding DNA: TGTGCCAGCAGCCAAGAGGAGTGGGGTGGTGAAGCTTTCTTT.